This T cell receptor beta chain appears in the sequencing data of a study of blood T cell repertoires in COVID-19. Study-level information: COVID-19 samples, acute and convalescent, were from the United States, Italy and Spain. The analysed material was cDNA or gDNA that came from T cells, B-cell-depleted T cells, or PBMCs.

Libraries were prepared by immunoSEQ multiplex PCR; TCRdb keeps only in-frame clonotypes and omits some of them. The table shows around 55,000 clones, with 65% to 90% occurring only once. The CDR3 sequence is 15 residues long. Trimming left V 4 bases short and J 6 bases short, with 18 bases between. The germline V gene has CDR1 MNHEY and CDR2 SVGAGI. This receptor was identified in a human donor in a cohort sampled during active COVID-19. The sequenced sample was peripheral blood. This rearrangement joins TRBV6-5 to TRBJ1-1; D gene ambiguous. The CDR3 protein is CASSSQPLESSEAFF. Written as DNA, the CDR3 is TGTGCCAGCAGTTCCCAACCACTCGAAAGTTCTGAAGCTTTCTTT.